One and the same sample provided the 7 T cell receptor beta chains below, sequenced in a study of CD8 T cells in ankylosing spondylitis. Using its own MiXCR run on the 5' RACE reads, TCRdb lists one record per CDR3 protein. The sample carries some 220,000 distinct CDR3 sequences, approximately 8% recorded once. Sequences were obtained from blood, either unsorted or a sorted T cell fraction (not recorded which). The source of these receptors is a female donor with ankylosing spondylitis or in good health (not recorded which).

This clonotype was detected ten times or more. The gene calls are TRBV12-3 or TRBV12-4 and TRBJ2-5; possibly TRBD1 or TRBD2 for D (5 bases each). The CDR3 is made up of 17 amino acids. V was pared by 2 bases and J by 7 bases, with 23 bases between. The CDR3 loop is CASSLIAQSFGGRTQYF. Written as DNA, the CDR3 is TGTGCCAGCAGTTTAATTGCCCAAAGCTTTGGGGGTAGGACCCAGTACTTC.

This clonotype has more than one count but fewer than ten. The chain has TRBV4-3 and TRBJ1-1, with D perhaps TRBD1 (6 bases). This CDR3 spans 14 amino acids. The germline V and J ends were trimmed by 4 bases and 0 bases, with 9 bases remaining between them. Germline assignment: CDR1 LGHNA and CDR2 YSLEER. The CDR3 spells CASSPGVMNTEAFF. In DNA, the CDR3 is TGCGCCAGCAGCCCAGGGGTAATGAACACTGAAGCTTTCTTT.

This clonotype has a count of ten or more. CDR3 protein: CASRTSKAGGFSGELFF. The CDR3 DNA reads as TGCGCCAGCAGGACTTCGAAAGCGGGAGGATTTTCCGGGGAGCTGTTTTTT. This chain links TRBV5-1 with TRBJ2-2, with TRBD2 matching over 9 bases. This CDR3 has 17 amino acids. Losses at the gene ends were 5 bases for V and 6 bases for J; bases not matched to a gene: 14. Germline V CDR1 and CDR2: SGHRS, YFSETQ.

This clonotype was observed at least ten times. The V and J genes are TRBV29-1 and TRBJ2-1; weak D call: TRBD2 (7 bases). The CDR3 is 15 amino acids. In germline, CDR1 is SQVTM, CDR2 ANQGSEA. V lost 1 base to trimming and J lost 0 bases, with 10 bases between them. CDR3 nucleotides: TGCAGCGTTGAAGGGCGGGGGCTCTCCTACAATGAGCAGTTCTTC. This sequence encodes CSVEGRGLSYNEQFF.

In this sample, this clonotype turned up a few times. This chain connects TRBV24-1 to TRBJ2-1; D ambiguous. This CDR3 spans 14 amino acids. V lost 12 bases and J 3 bases, leaving 17 bases between the germline ends. Germline-derived CDR1 and CDR2 are KGHDR and SFDVKD. The CDR3 protein is CASIPRHHYNEQFF. The CDR3, as DNA: TGTGCCTCCATCCCCCGTCATCACTACAATGAGCAGTTCTTC.

The table lists this clonotype with many counts. The CDR3 coding sequence is TGTGCCAGCAGCTCCCGGACTAGCGGCCTCGGTAATGAGCAGTTCTTC. It specifies CASSSRTSGLGNEQFF. This chain joins TRBV7-2 and TRBJ2-1, with 10 bases fitting TRBD2. Germline CDR1 SGHTA, CDR2 FQGNSA. The CDR3 is 16 amino acids. After removal of 4 bases from V and 7 bases from J, the junction contained 10 bases not matched to a gene.

Ten or more counts support this clonotype. The rearrangement uses TRBV7-8 and TRBJ2-3; D ambiguous. The length of the CDR3 is 13 residues. Germline values: CDR1 SGHVS, CDR2 FQNEAQ. The V and J ends lost 6 bases and 5 bases respectively, with 12 bases between them. CDR3 DNA sequence: TGTGCCAGCAGGCGATTCTCGGAAGATACGCAGTATTTT. It specifies CASRRFSEDTQYF.